Following are 10 T cell receptor beta chains from one sample sequenced in a study of CD8+CD57+ T cells in acquired aplastic anemia. According to the study, genomic DNA was the template for TCR beta VDJ and CDR3 profiling. TCRdb re-called the reads with MiXCR, one entry per CDR3 protein. The sample has about 180,000 distinct CDR3 sequences; approximately 49% are singletons. Sequences were obtained from sorted CD4+, CD8+, or CD8+CD57+ T cells (not recorded which) from PBMCs. The receptors were gathered from a human donor in good health.

Note on this clonotype: One end of the junction fails to match germline, which may point to a read error. The CDR3 loop reads CSARGTGDNEQFF. The CDR3 DNA follows: TGCAGTGCGAGAGGGACAGGCGACAATGAGCAGTTCTTC. The chain employs TRBV20-1 and TRBJ2-1, with 8 bases that match TRBD1. The CDR3 loop spans 13 amino acids. The germline gives CDR1 DFQATT, CDR2 SNEGSKA (reference sequence).

Only one count was recorded for this clonotype. The chain has TRBV11-1 and TRBJ1-2; D gene unclear. The CDR3 has 17 residues. Germline CDR1 reads SGHAT; CDR2 reads FQDESV (reference sequence). V lost 5 bases and J 0 bases, leaving 19 bases between the germline ends. The CDR3 region has the DNA TGTGCCAGCAGCCGGGTATGGGCAGTGTCAGCTAACTATGGCTACACCTTC. It specifies CASSRVWAVSANYGYTF.

This clonotype was seen just once. One end of the junction does not line up with germline, which may come from a read error. V and J are TRBV10-3 and TRBJ2-1, with 9 bases matching TRBD1. The CDR3 runs 14 residues. The V gene's germline CDR1 is ENHRY and CDR2 SYGVKD. CDR3 residues: CASSRGQGSYEQFF. CDR3 coding DNA: TGTGCCAGCAGTCGTGGACAGGGGAGTTACGAGCAGTTCTTC.

This clonotype was observed many times. J is TRBJ1-2 and V is TRBV7-4; possibly TRBD1 for D (5 bases). The ends were cut back, 5 bases at V and 5 bases at J, with 12 bases in the middle. This CDR3 region has 13 residues. CDR1 and CDR2 (germline): SGHVT, SQSDAQ. This chain's CDR3 is CASSGTNSYGYTF. The CDR3 DNA reads as TGTGCCAGCAGCGGGACTAACAGTTATGGCTACACCTTC. Using reference TRBV7-4 and TRBJ1-2 for the parts outside the CDR3, the full variable domain is GAGVSQSPRYKVAKRGRDVALRCDSISGHVTLYWYRQTLGQGSEVLTYSQSDAQRDKSGRPSGRFSAERPERSVSTLKIQRTEQGDSAVYLCASSGTNSYGYTFGSGTRLTVV.

This clonotype has a count of ten or more. V and J are TRBV19 and TRBJ2-7, with D perhaps TRBD2 (6 bases). The V gene's germline CDR1 is LNHDA and CDR2 SQIVND (reference sequence). The CDR3 totals 16 residues. Trimming cost V 1 base and J 2 bases, with 15 bases left between them. Here the CDR3 reads CASSIGALATTYEQYF. For the CDR3, the DNA is TGTGCCAGTAGTATAGGGGCCCTAGCGACGACCTACGAGCAGTACTTC.

This chain connects TRBV25-1 to TRBJ1-2; 7 bases are shared with TRBD1. V trimming: 3 bases; J trimming: 6 bases; junction bases outside the gene matches: 7. The CDR3 sequence is 14 residues long. Germline CDR1 reads MGHDK; CDR2 reads SYGVNS. This CDR3 reads CASSDPGTEDGYTF. In nucleotides, the CDR3 is TGTGCCAGCAGTGACCCTGGGACAGAGGATGGCTACACCTTC.

This clonotype was observed a few times. The V call is TRBV19, the J call TRBJ2-2, with D tentatively TRBD1 (5 bases). V was cut by 7 bases and J by 5 bases, with 14 bases left in between. CDR1 is LNHDA, CDR2 SQIVND, per germline (reference sequence). The CDR3 is 14 amino acids. The DNA for the CDR3 is TGTGCCAGTACCCGATGGGGCGATACCGGGGAGCTGTTTTTT. Translation: CASTRWGDTGELFF.

Only one count was recorded for this clonotype. This rearrangement joins TRBV7-6 to TRBJ2-2, with no clear D. Trimming took 5 bases from V and 5 from J, leaving 9 bases between them. The CDR3 runs 13 residues. CDR1 and CDR2 from the germline V gene are SGHVS and FNYEAQ. The CDR3: CASSRVGTGELFF. The CDR3 bases are TGTGCCAGCAGCCGCGTGGGGACCGGGGAGCTGTTTTTT.

The gene calls are TRBV29-1 and TRBJ1-1; 8 positions agree with TRBD1. This CDR3 has 13 amino acids. J lost 0 bases, V lost 6 bases, and 3 bases had no gene match. The germline CDR1 and CDR2 sequences are SQVTM and ANQGSEA. CDR3 in amino acids: CSVGTGMNTEAFF. Here the CDR3 DNA reads TGCAGCGTCGGGACAGGAATGAACACTGAAGCTTTCTTT.

V usage is TRBV18 and J usage is TRBJ2-2; 7 bases align to TRBD1. V lost 4 bases and J lost 4; bases outside the gene matches: 12. In germline, CDR1 is KGHSH, CDR2 LQKENI. The CDR3 contains 17 residues. The CDR3 bases are TGTGCCAGCTCACGAGGACAGGACGTTACGCGCACCGGGGAGCTGTTTTTT. It encodes CASSRGQDVTRTGELFF.